This TCR beta chain was sequenced for a study of blood T cell repertoires in COVID-19. About the research overall: Donors in the United States, Italy and Spain gave samples during acute or convalescent COVID-19.

Recovered Cohort 3 donors showed two negative PCRs, clearance, or symptom resolution. The CDR3 sequence is 14 residues long. In germline, CDR1 is SGHRS, CDR2 YFSETQ. V lost 5 bases, J lost 0 bases, and 8 bases lay in between. Authors' data handling: The assay estimated nucleated cells by amplifying reference gene primers. Using immunoSEQ multiplex PCR, the repertoire was profiled, and TCRdb retains in-frame clones only, with some absent. V and J calls and clone size come straight from that table; D and trimming were deduced from the DNA. The table includes some 270,000 clones, around 86% detected once.

This chain links TRBV5-1 with TRBJ2-2; weak D call: TRBD1 (5 bases). The material sequenced was PBMCs or T cells enriched from blood (not recorded which). This TCR came from a woman aged 40 to 50 who had recovered from COVID-19. CDR3 DNA: TGCGCCAGCAGAGAGACAGCGAACACCGGGGAGCTGTTTTTT. Translating it yields CASRETANTGELFF.